A single sample is the source of the 17 T cell receptor beta chains below, sequenced in a study of OX40 agonist ivuxolimab in advanced cancers. The data were produced by immunoSEQ multiplex PCR, yet TCRdb's version contains in-frame clones alone and is incomplete. The sample holds approximately 30,000 clones; over 80% are singletons and the top ten take roughly a fifth. Here the sequenced sample was CD4+ or CD8+ T cells sorted from blood, taken in a trial of the OX40 agonist ivuxolimab. The receptors were gathered from an adult with an advanced solid tumor such as melanoma, head and neck, liver or kidney cancer.

This chain uses TRBV6-6 with TRBJ2-7; 12 bases line up with TRBD1. This CDR3 has 16 residues. V lost 4 bases, J lost 6 bases, and 10 bases stayed unmatched. Germline loops: CDR1 MNHNY, CDR2 SVGAGI (reference sequence). CDR3 DNA sequence: TGTGCCAGCAGTTCTCCACCGGGACAGGGGGCTAGCGAGCAGTACTTC. Protein product: CASSSPPGQGASEQYF.

The CDR3 nucleotides are TGCGCCAGCAGCCAAGATGCGACTAGCGGGAGAACCGACATTCAGTACTTC. The encoded protein is CASSQDATSGRTDIQYF. The V call is TRBV4-3, the J call TRBJ2-4; 12 bases fit TRBD2. In germline, CDR1 is LGHNA, CDR2 YSLEER. Unmatched junction bases numbered 8, after V lost 0 bases and J lost 8 bases. The CDR3 extends over 17 amino acids.

The chain recombines TRBV7-9 with TRBJ1-2; D possibly corresponds to TRBD1 (6 bases). Germline CDR1 reads SEHNR; CDR2 reads FQNEAQ (reference sequence). Trimming shortened V by 5 bases and J by 4 bases, and 11 bases separated the two germline ends. This CDR3 region has 13 residues. The CDR3 nucleotides read TGTGCCAGCAGCCCGGGGGCGCGCTATGGCTACACCTTC. Translation: CASSPGARYGYTF.

This chain uses TRBV27 with TRBJ2-7, with D possibly being TRBD1 (6 bases). This CDR3 is 15 amino acids long. V lost 4 bases and J 5 bases, leaving 18 bases between the germline ends. Germline CDR1 is MNHEY and CDR2 is SMNVEV (reference sequence). The CDR3 nucleotides are TGTGCCAGCAGTTCCAGGGGTGTGTGGTCGGACGAGCAGTACTTC. This encodes CASSSRGVWSDEQYF.

The J gene is TRBJ2-3, the V gene TRBV7-8; 9 nucleotides line up with TRBD1. Trimming took 5 bases from V and 6 from J; bases not matched to a gene: 12. The CDR3 is 16 amino acids. Looked up from germline, CDR1 is SGHVS and CDR2 is FQNEAQ. This CDR3 is CASSPPPGQGWDTQYF. The CDR3 coding sequence is TGTGCCAGCAGCCCCCCCCCGGGACAGGGATGGGATACGCAGTATTTT.

The rearrangement links TRBV7-9 to TRBJ2-7; D may match TRBD1 or TRBD2 (5 bases each). CDR1 is SEHNR, CDR2 FQNEAQ, per germline (reference sequence). The CDR3 contains 12 residues. Trimming pared 6 bases from V and 6 bases from J, leaving 12 bases between. The CDR3 DNA is TGTGCCAGCAGTCGGGGCGCGGGCGAGCAGTACTTC. Amino acid sequence: CASSRGAGEQYF.

The chain couples TRBV5-6 to TRBJ2-5; 7 bases map to TRBD2. The J call is doubtful: the DNA matches TRBJ2-7 better. Germline-derived CDR1 and CDR2 are SGHDT and YYEEEE. The CDR3 totals 15 residues. CDR3 DNA sequence: TGTGCCAGCAGCTTGGGAGGGGAGGGTTTCTACGAGCAGTACTTC. Translating gives CASSLGGEGFYEQYF.

This chain joins TRBV27 and TRBJ1-5, with D possibly TRBD1 on 5 matching bases. This CDR3 region has 16 residues. V lost 3 bases and J 0 bases, leaving 12 bases between the germline ends. Germline assignment: CDR1 MNHEY and CDR2 SMNVEV (reference sequence). CDR3 loop: CASSFGGTNSNQPQHF. Here the CDR3 DNA reads TGTGCCAGCAGTTTTGGGGGAACTAATAGCAATCAGCCCCAGCATTTT.

This chain uses TRBV7-8 with TRBJ2-7; D might be TRBD2 (6 bases). Germline CDR1 SGHVS, CDR2 FQNEAQ. Trimming took 2 bases from V and 6 from J, leaving 11 bases between them. The CDR3 loop spans 13 amino acids. The CDR3 spells CASSLRRGGEQYF. The CDR3 bases are TGTGCCAGCAGCTTAAGAAGGGGAGGCGAGCAGTACTTC.

This clone occurred a few times. CDR3 sequence (DNA): TGTGCCAGCAGCCAAGAGGGCCCGGGGGAGGGCTACGAGCAGTACTTC. It encodes CASSQEGPGEGYEQYF. This chain connects TRBV4-2 to TRBJ2-7; 7 nucleotides agree with TRBD2. Germline values: CDR1 LGHNA, CDR2 YNFKEQ. This CDR3 comprises 16 residues. With V trimmed by 0 bases and J by 3 bases, 8 bases remained unmatched.

The rearrangement links TRBV5-6 to TRBJ2-2, with 10 bases identical to TRBD2. This CDR3 comprises 16 residues. The germline V gene encodes CDR1 SGHDT and CDR2 YYEEEE. The V segment lost 5 bases and the J segment 5 bases; nucleotides outside the gene matches: 9. CDR3 region: CASRPSGSWRTGELFF. The CDR3 DNA sequence: TGTGCCAGCAGGCCTAGCGGGAGTTGGAGGACCGGGGAGCTGTTTTTT.

The chain combines TRBV7-9 with TRBJ2-7; D is possibly TRBD2 (5 bases). The CDR3 consists of 14 residues. Trimming cost V 5 bases and J 5 bases, with 16 bases left between them. Germline CDR1 is SEHNR and CDR2 is FQNEAQ (reference sequence). In nucleotides, the CDR3 is TGTGCCAGCAGCCCAGACTGGGCCGGGGACGAGCAGTACTTC. Protein: CASSPDWAGDEQYF.

This clone appeared a single time. The chain has TRBV7-2 and TRBJ1-1, with 10 nucleotides matching TRBD1. Trimming removed 1 base from V and 4 bases from J; junction bases left unmatched: 12. CDR1 SGHTA and CDR2 FQGNSA come from the germline V gene. This CDR3 has 18 residues. The CDR3, as DNA: TGTGCCAGCAGCTTAGGTTGGGACAGGGGTCCTTTGGGCACTGAAGCTTTCTTT. Its protein is CASSLGWDRGPLGTEAFF.

The chain employs TRBV4-3 and TRBJ1-2; 9 bases line up with TRBD1. The germline V gene has CDR1 LGHNA and CDR2 YSLEER. The CDR3 is made up of 16 amino acids. J lost 5 bases, V lost 1 base, and 8 bases had no gene match. The CDR3 DNA reads TGCGCCAGCAGCCAAGGGCGGACAGGGGAGGGATATGGCTACACCTTC. This encodes CASSQGRTGEGYGYTF.

The V and J genes are TRBV7-2 and TRBJ2-1; tentatively, D is TRBD2 (5 bases). Per the germline V gene, CDR1 is SGHTA and CDR2 is FQGNSA. This CDR3 is 14 amino acids long. The V gene lost 2 bases and the J gene lost 6 bases, with 11 bases spanning the gap. CDR3 residues: CASSLSSRGNEQFF. CDR3 sequence (DNA): TGTGCCAGCAGCTTAAGTAGCCGGGGCAATGAGCAGTTCTTC.

DNA of the CDR3: TGTGCCAGCAGTCCAATGACGTACTCTGGAAACACCATATATTTT. Amino acid sequence: CASSPMTYSGNTIYF. The chain carries TRBV28 and TRBJ1-3, with D unresolved. The germline gives CDR1 MDHEN, CDR2 SYDVKM. CDR3 length equals 15 residues. V shed 5 bases and J shed 0 bases, with 11 bases lying between them. The complete variable domain, with remaining parts taken from reference TRBV28 and TRBJ1-3, reads DVKVTQSSRYLVKRTGEKVFLECVQDMDHENMFWYRQDPGLGLRLIYFSYDVKMKEKGDIPEGYSVSREKKERFSLILESASTNQTSMYLCASSPMTYSGNTIYFGEGSWLTVV.

The gene calls are TRBV28 and TRBJ2-7, with 7 nucleotides matching TRBD1. The CDR3 is 14 residues long. V lost 5 bases and J lost 2; bases outside the gene matches: 6. Germline V gene sequence: CDR1 MDHEN, CDR2 SYDVKM. CDR3 loop: CASSVGGDTYEQYF. The DNA for the CDR3 is TGTGCCAGCAGTGTAGGGGGCGATACCTACGAGCAGTACTTC. The full variable domain, in which reference TRBV28 and TRBJ2-7 provide the parts outside the CDR3, is DVKVTQSSRYLVKRTGEKVFLECVQDMDHENMFWYRQDPGLGLRLIYFSYDVKMKEKGDIPEGYSVSREKKERFSLILESASTNQTSMYLCASSVGGDTYEQYFGPGTRLTVT.